This entry lists 3 T cell receptor beta chains sequenced from one sample in a study of blood T cells in healthy people across ages. The use of a sample-barcoded 5' primer and a J-beta primer mix characterized a second PCR of about 6 to 12 cycles. TCRdb ran MiXCR on the 5' RACE reads and lists one entry per CDR3 protein. Seen here are 1.8 million or so distinct CDR3 sequences, roughly 43% observed once, and the top ten hold about 21%. The sample comprised blood. These receptors all stem from a human donor in good health.

J is TRBJ1-2 and V is TRBV20-1; weak D call: TRBD1 (6 bases). This CDR3 is built from 16 residues. The V gene's germline CDR1 is DFQATT and CDR2 SNEGSKA (reference sequence). Trimming shortened V by 1 base and J by 4 bases, and 19 bases separated the two germline ends. The CDR3 spells CSARVVTAGAGYGYTF. The CDR3 DNA reads as TGCAGTGCTAGAGTTGTTACTGCGGGGGCCGGCTATGGCTACACCTTC.

This clonotype was found a few times. The CDR3 reads CASSIRTGGLTYEQYF. In DNA, the CDR3 is TGCGCCAGCAGCATCCGGACAGGGGGGCTTACCTACGAGCAGTACTTC. The V call is TRBV5-1, the J call TRBJ2-7, with 10 bases lining up with TRBD1. Germline assignment: CDR1 SGHRS and CDR2 YFSETQ. This CDR3 is built from 16 residues. V shed 4 bases and J 2 bases; nucleotides not matched to a gene: 9. The whole variable domain, filled in from reference TRBV5-1 and TRBJ2-7, reads KAGVTQTPRYLIKTRGQQVTLSCSPISGHRSVSWYQQTPGQGLQFLFEYFSETQRNKGNFPGRFSGRQFSNSRSEMNVSTLELGDSALYLCASSIRTGGLTYEQYFGPGTRLTVT.

The rearrangement links TRBV12-3 or TRBV12-4 to TRBJ2-3; TRBD2 aligns across 8 bases. The V segment lost 3 bases and the J segment 2 bases; nucleotides outside the gene matches: 4. This CDR3 is built from 15 residues. The DNA of the CDR3 is TGTGCCAGCAGTTTGCGGGGGGACACCACAGATACGCAGTATTTT. It encodes CASSLRGDTTDTQYF.